A selection of T cell receptor beta chains follows, all from one sample in a study of T cell responses to AZD1222 COVID-19 vaccine. Using immunoSEQ multiplex PCR, the repertoire was profiled, and TCRdb retains in-frame clones only, with some absent. The sample has 100,000 to 150,000 clones, about nine tenths seen once; the top ten hold more than 1%. Material: peripheral blood, obtained 28 days after the second AZD1222 dose. Receptors originate from an adult who received the AZD1222 COVID-19 vaccine. Each CDR3 is given without its conserved first and last residue. Fields, in order: J gene, V gene, CDR3 protein.

J gene: TRBJ1-3; V gene: TRBV14; CDR3 protein: ASSLSGNTIY
J gene: TRBJ1-5; V gene: TRBV6-1; CDR3 protein: ASSELGGHSNQPQH
J gene: TRBJ1-5; V gene: TRBV6-1; CDR3 protein: ASSGQPQGRSNQPQH
J gene: TRBJ1-1; V gene: TRBV28; CDR3 protein: ASSFGATEAF
J gene: TRBJ2-1; V gene: TRBV28; CDR3 protein: ASSLLTGLSNNEQF
J gene: TRBJ2-7; V gene: TRBV28; CDR3 protein: ASSQTGTSGYEQY
J gene: TRBJ2-7; V gene: TRBV9; CDR3 protein: ASSPKPSSYEQY
J gene: TRBJ1-2; V gene: TRBV10-2; CDR3 protein: ATNTRGNYGYT
J gene: TRBJ1-1; V gene: TRBV20-1; CDR3 protein: NRDKNTEAF
J gene: TRBJ2-7; V gene: TRBV7-9; CDR3 protein: ASSDKGPGEQY
J gene: TRBJ2-1; V gene: TRBV4-1; CDR3 protein: ASSRSSGTSSLDEQF
J gene: TRBJ1-4; V gene: TRBV5-1; CDR3 protein: ASRLNRQNEKLF
J gene: TRBJ2-7; V gene: TRBV19; CDR3 protein: ASSTTGTGGYEQY
J gene: TRBJ2-5; V gene: TRBV2; CDR3 protein: ASRREAVETQY
J gene: TRBJ1-3; V gene: TRBV2; CDR3 protein: ASSELGGLSGNTIY
J gene: TRBJ2-5; V gene: TRBV14; CDR3 protein: ASSQDPRGSRKETQY
J gene: TRBJ2-2; V gene: TRBV4-2; CDR3 protein: ASSQDRTGYTGELF